This T cell receptor beta chain came from a study of T cell responses to AZD1222 COVID-19 vaccine. Method: immunoSEQ multiplex PCR; TCRdb's copy keeps in-frame clones and lacks some. The sample lists 40,000 or so clones, roughly 84% occurring once. From germline, CDR1 is SGHVS and CDR2 FNYEAQ. CDR3 length equals 15 residues. Trimming removed 2 bases from V and 3 bases from J, with 12 bases in between. Only a few counts were recorded for this clone. The TCR originated in an adult who received the AZD1222 COVID-19 vaccine. Sequencing used peripheral blood, obtained 28 days after the second AZD1222 dose. The chain employs TRBV7-6 and TRBJ2-3; weak D call: TRBD2 (5 bases). The CDR3 reads CASSLSRGATDTQYF. CDR3 bases: TGTGCCAGCAGCTTATCTCGGGGTGCGACAGATACGCAGTATTTT. The complete variable domain, with remaining parts taken from reference TRBV7-6 and TRBJ2-3, reads GAGVSQSPRYKVTKRGQDVALRCDPISGHVSLYWYRQALGQGPEFLTYFNYEAQQDKSGLPNDRFSAERPEGSISTLTIQRTEQRDSAMYRCASSLSRGATDTQYFGPGTRLTVL.